Sequencing of this TCR beta chain was carried out in a study of metastatic and nonmetastatic thyroid tumors. Background on the study: Repertoires from malignant and benign thyroid patients were compared across blood and tumor or nodule tissue.

In the authors' methods: Across clinicopathological groups, CDR3 differences served as the basis for building a distant-metastasis classifier for papillary thyroid cancer. TCRdb ran MiXCR on the PCR reads. TCRdb, not the authors, supplied the V and J calls. The sample shows tens of thousands of clones, about 33% of them seen only once. Note on this clone: Its target is unknown.

Study-level points and caveats: Significantly higher TCR beta diversity was reportedly seen in malignant thyroid tumors than benign nodules, in blood and tumor.

Germline assignment: CDR1 SNHLY and CDR2 FYNNEI. The CDR3 totals 13 residues. Trimming left V 7 bases short and J 6 bases short, with 15 bases between. Among the patients, none had received any treatment before thyroid surgery. The chain joins TRBV2 to TRBJ1-2; D is ambiguous. The sequenced material came from tumor tissue. This TCR was recovered from a female donor with papillary thyroid cancer or a benign thyroid nodule (not recorded which). Some clones in this sample may be carry-over from other donors' samples. The CDR3 here is CASMGPRGDGYTF. In nucleotides, the CDR3 is TGTGCCAGCATGGGTCCCCGTGGAGATGGCTACACCTTC.